Reported below is one T cell receptor beta chain. Assay used: immunoSEQ multiplex PCR; TCRdb lists only in-frame clones, some missing. The table records fewer than 65,000 clones, about 88% of them present only once. The data originate from a study of OX40 agonist ivuxolimab in advanced cancers. Overall study context: Three patients responded partially, comprising one with hepatocellular carcinoma and two with cutaneous melanoma.

Germline assignment: CDR1 MGHDK and CDR2 SYGVNS. V shed 4 bases and J shed 0 bases, with 10 bases lying between them. This CDR3 comprises 15 residues. The V gene is TRBV25-1, the J gene TRBJ2-1; no clear D gene. The clonotype originates from an adult with an advanced solid tumor such as melanoma, head and neck, liver or kidney cancer. The sequences come from CD4+ or CD8+ T cells sorted from blood, collected in a trial of the OX40 agonist ivuxolimab. CDR3 in amino acids: CASSGWASSYNEQFF. The CDR3 region has the DNA TGTGCCAGCAGTGGGTGGGCTAGCTCCTACAATGAGCAGTTCTTC.